Listed below are T cell receptor beta chains from one sample, sequenced in a study of CD8+ T cells in alopecia areata. Clones were read by immunoSEQ multiplex PCR, and TCRdb kept only the in-frame ones, dropping some. The profile covers 180,000 or so clones, with approximately 50% appearing a single time and 10% taken by the ten largest. Sequenced material: CD8+ T cells sorted from blood, taken at week 52, from a patient treated with tofacitinib. The receptors come from a human donor with alopecia areata. The CDR3 runs from the conserved cysteine through the conserved F or W. D genes are given only for firm matches. The size field is filled for only some rows; it gives once, few, many or a size class.

clone_size: few; cdr3_length: 14; j_call: TRBJ2-2; v_call: TRBV7-2; d_call: NA; cdr3_aa: CASLLVGIAGELFF; cdr3_nt: TGTGCCAGTCTCCTCGTAGGGATCGCCGGGGAGCTGTTTTTT
clone_size: NA; cdr3_length: 15; j_call: TRBJ1-2; v_call: TRBV13; d_call: NA; cdr3_aa: CASSSGTPGSIGYTF; cdr3_nt: TGTGCCAGCAGCTCCGGGACTCCCGGGTCCATTGGCTACACCTTC
clone_size: NA; cdr3_length: 17; j_call: TRBJ2-3; v_call: TRBV4-3; d_call: TRBD1; cdr3_aa: CASSRGGTGASTDTQYF; cdr3_nt: TGCGCCAGCAGCCGAGGGGGGACAGGGGCCTCCACAGATACGCAGTATTTT
clone_size: few; cdr3_length: 17; j_call: TRBJ1-1; v_call: TRBV29-1; d_call: TRBD1; cdr3_aa: CSVDNLGDRGLRAEAFF; cdr3_nt: TGCAGCGTTGACAACCTGGGTGACAGGGGGCTTCGGGCTGAAGCTTTCTTT
clone_size: NA; cdr3_length: 13; j_call: TRBJ1-2; v_call: TRBV6-6; d_call: NA; cdr3_aa: CASSYGGATGYTF; cdr3_nt: TGTGCCAGCAGTTACGGGGGGGCGACTGGCTACACCTTC
clone_size: NA; cdr3_length: 14; j_call: TRBJ1-6; v_call: TRBV14; d_call: NA; cdr3_aa: CASSQDGAGAPLHF; cdr3_nt: TGTGCCAGCAGCCAAGATGGGGCTGGAGCACCCCTCCACTTT
clone_size: NA; cdr3_length: 14; j_call: TRBJ2-7; v_call: TRBV29-1; d_call: NA; cdr3_aa: CSVEGAGSSYEQYF; cdr3_nt: TGCAGCGTTGAAGGGGCGGGGAGCTCCTACGAGCAGTACTTC
clone_size: few; cdr3_length: 13; j_call: TRBJ1-1; v_call: TRBV5-5; d_call: NA; cdr3_aa: CASSLDSNTEAFF; cdr3_nt: TGTGCCAGCAGCTTGGACAGTAACACTGAAGCTTTCTTT
clone_size: NA; cdr3_length: 15; j_call: TRBJ2-3; v_call: TRBV4-2; d_call: TRBD2; cdr3_aa: CASSQLAGGPDTQYF; cdr3_nt: TGTGCCAGCAGCCAACTAGCGGGGGGGCCAGATACGCAGTATTTT
clone_size: NA; cdr3_length: 13; j_call: TRBJ1-1; v_call: TRBV5-1; d_call: NA; cdr3_aa: CASSYTFNTEAFF; cdr3_nt: TGCGCCAGCAGCTACACCTTCAACACTGAAGCTTTCTTT
clone_size: NA; cdr3_length: 15; j_call: TRBJ1-3; v_call: TRBV4-1; d_call: TRBD1; cdr3_aa: CASSQVQRQGDTIYF; cdr3_nt: TGCGCCAGCAGCCAAGTCCAGAGACAGGGGGACACCATATATTTT
clone_size: few; cdr3_length: 14; j_call: TRBJ2-5; v_call: TRBV5-4; d_call: NA; cdr3_aa: CASSPVGSQETQYF; cdr3_nt: TGTGCCAGCAGCCCCGTAGGTTCTCAAGAGACCCAGTACTTC
clone_size: NA; cdr3_length: 14; j_call: TRBJ1-6; v_call: TRBV14; d_call: NA; cdr3_aa: CASTPSGVGSPLHF; cdr3_nt: TGTGCCAGCACCCCGTCGGGGGTAGGTTCACCCCTCCACTTT
clone_size: NA; cdr3_length: 15; j_call: TRBJ1-2; v_call: TRBV7-9; d_call: TRBD1; cdr3_aa: CASIPSTGGSFGYTF; cdr3_nt: TGTGCCAGCATCCCCTCGACAGGGGGTAGTTTTGGCTACACCTTC
clone_size: few; cdr3_length: 14; j_call: TRBJ2-3; v_call: TRBV2; d_call: TRBD2; cdr3_aa: CASQPGLSTDTQYF; cdr3_nt: TGTGCCAGCCAGCCGGGACTAAGCACAGATACGCAGTATTTT
clone_size: NA; cdr3_length: 20; j_call: TRBJ2-2; v_call: TRBV15; d_call: TRBD1; cdr3_aa: CATSRDGVGRGRRNTGELFF; cdr3_nt: TGTGCCACCAGCAGAGATGGCGTGGGCAGGGGGCGGCGGAACACCGGGGAGCTGTTTTTT
clone_size: NA; cdr3_length: 16; j_call: TRBJ2-7; v_call: TRBV7-2; d_call: NA; cdr3_aa: CASSQGPQRAEKEQYF; cdr3_nt: TGTGCCAGCAGTCAAGGACCCCAAAGAGCGGAAAAAGAGCAGTACTTC
clone_size: few; cdr3_length: 15; j_call: TRBJ2-6; v_call: TRBV15; d_call: NA; cdr3_aa: CATSRDVGFRNVLTF; cdr3_nt: TGTGCCACCAGCAGAGATGTTGGGTTTCGGAACGTCCTGACTTTC
clone_size: NA; cdr3_length: 14; j_call: TRBJ1-5; v_call: TRBV2; d_call: TRBD1; cdr3_aa: CASSRGQGNQPQHF; cdr3_nt: TGTGCCAGCAGCCGCGGACAGGGCAATCAGCCCCAGCATTTT
clone_size: NA; cdr3_length: 13; j_call: TRBJ2-7; v_call: TRBV29-1; d_call: TRBD1; cdr3_aa: CSVLQGVIYEQYF; cdr3_nt: TGCAGCGTTCTTCAGGGGGTTATCTACGAGCAGTACTTC
clone_size: few; cdr3_length: 15; j_call: TRBJ2-7; v_call: TRBV6-5; d_call: NA; cdr3_aa: CASSYGGAGSYEQYF; cdr3_nt: TGTGCCAGCAGTTACGGGGGGGCAGGGTCCTACGAGCAGTACTTC
clone_size: NA; cdr3_length: 16; j_call: TRBJ2-2; v_call: TRBV29-1; d_call: TRBD2; cdr3_aa: CSVGVWGGGNTGELFF; cdr3_nt: TGCAGCGTTGGGGTTTGGGGCGGGGGGAACACCGGGGAGCTGTTTTTT
clone_size: few; cdr3_length: 9; j_call: TRBJ1-5; v_call: TRBV29-1; d_call: NA; cdr3_aa: CSVSQPQHF; cdr3_nt: TGCAGCGTAAGCCAGCCCCAGCATTTT
clone_size: NA; cdr3_length: 13; j_call: TRBJ2-7; v_call: TRBV29-1; d_call: TRBD1; cdr3_aa: CSVRQGTSYEQYF; cdr3_nt: TGCAGCGTCAGACAGGGGACCTCCTACGAGCAGTACTTC
clone_size: NA; cdr3_length: 13; j_call: TRBJ2-7; v_call: TRBV15; d_call: NA; cdr3_aa: CATSSAVSYEQYF; cdr3_nt: TGTGCCACCAGCAGCGCGGTCTCCTACGAGCAGTACTTC
clone_size: NA; cdr3_length: 14; j_call: TRBJ1-1; v_call: TRBV29-1; d_call: NA; cdr3_aa: CSVWGIGSGTEAFF; cdr3_nt: TGCAGCGTTTGGGGTATAGGGTCTGGGACTGAAGCTTTCTTT
clone_size: few; cdr3_length: 14; j_call: TRBJ2-7; v_call: TRBV7-8; d_call: TRBD1; cdr3_aa: CASSLAGQGAVQYF; cdr3_nt: TGTGCCAGCAGCTTAGCGGGACAGGGGGCGGTTCAGTACTTC
clone_size: NA; cdr3_length: 15; j_call: TRBJ2-5; v_call: TRBV11-2; d_call: TRBD1; cdr3_aa: CASSRNTGGGETQYF; cdr3_nt: TGTGCCAGCAGCCGCAACACAGGGGGCGGAGAGACCCAGTACTTC
clone_size: few; cdr3_length: 16; j_call: TRBJ2-4; v_call: TRBV9; d_call: NA; cdr3_aa: CASSLATGGGKNIQYF; cdr3_nt: TGTGCCAGCAGCCTTGCGACCGGGGGTGGCAAAAACATTCAGTACTTC
clone_size: few; cdr3_length: 13; j_call: TRBJ1-4; v_call: TRBV7-9; d_call: NA; cdr3_aa: CASSLTPDEKLFF; cdr3_nt: TGTGCCAGCAGCTTAACGCCGGATGAAAAACTGTTTTTT
clone_size: NA; cdr3_length: 14; j_call: TRBJ1-1; v_call: TRBV10-3; d_call: NA; cdr3_aa: CAISDGGALTEAFF; cdr3_nt: TGTGCCATCAGTGACGGGGGGGCTTTAACTGAAGCTTTCTTT
clone_size: NA; cdr3_length: 12; j_call: TRBJ2-7; v_call: TRBV7-9; d_call: TRBD1; cdr3_aa: CASTGQTGEQYF; cdr3_nt: TGTGCCAGCACGGGACAGACTGGAGAGCAGTACTTC
clone_size: NA; cdr3_length: 14; j_call: TRBJ2-7; v_call: TRBV27; d_call: NA; cdr3_aa: CASSLSSNAYEQYF; cdr3_nt: TGTGCCAGCAGTTTATCCAGCAACGCCTACGAGCAGTACTTC
clone_size: few; cdr3_length: 15; j_call: TRBJ1-5; v_call: TRBV5-1; d_call: NA; cdr3_aa: CASSSGDGGNQPQHF; cdr3_nt: TGCGCCAGCAGCTCCGGGGACGGGGGCAATCAGCCCCAGCATTTT
clone_size: few; cdr3_length: 11; j_call: TRBJ2-7; v_call: TRBV6-6; d_call: NA; cdr3_aa: CASSYPDEQYF; cdr3_nt: TGTGCCAGCAGTTACCCAGACGAGCAGTACTTC
clone_size: NA; cdr3_length: 14; j_call: TRBJ2-7; v_call: TRBV11-2; d_call: TRBD2; cdr3_aa: CASSFSGGAHEQYF; cdr3_nt: TGTGCCAGCAGCTTCAGCGGGGGGGCCCACGAGCAGTACTTC
clone_size: few; cdr3_length: 15; j_call: TRBJ2-3; v_call: TRBV29-1; d_call: TRBD1; cdr3_aa: CSGFTGQGEADTQYF; cdr3_nt: TGCAGCGGGTTCACGGGACAGGGGGAGGCAGATACGCAGTATTTT
clone_size: NA; cdr3_length: 13; j_call: TRBJ2-7; v_call: TRBV30; d_call: TRBD2; cdr3_aa: CAWSPGLNYEQYF; cdr3_nt: TGTGCCTGGAGCCCGGGACTAAACTACGAGCAGTACTTC
clone_size: few; cdr3_length: 17; j_call: TRBJ2-3; v_call: TRBV4-3; d_call: TRBD1; cdr3_aa: CASSQGPQGLGTDTQYF; cdr3_nt: TGCGCCAGCAGCCAAGGCCCACAGGGGCTGGGCACAGATACGCAGTATTTT
clone_size: NA; cdr3_length: 16; j_call: TRBJ1-1; v_call: TRBV7-2; d_call: NA; cdr3_aa: CASSLAPAAGDTEAFF; cdr3_nt: TGTGCCAGCAGCTTAGCCCCCGCCGCGGGGGACACTGAAGCTTTCTTT
clone_size: NA; cdr3_length: 13; j_call: TRBJ2-5; v_call: TRBV7-7; d_call: NA; cdr3_aa: CASSWTRQETQYF; cdr3_nt: TGTGCTAGCAGCTGGACACGCCAAGAGACCCAGTACTTC
clone_size: few; cdr3_length: 15; j_call: TRBJ1-6; v_call: TRBV2; d_call: NA; cdr3_aa: CASSTNRGAGSPLHF; cdr3_nt: TGTGCCAGCAGCACCAATCGGGGGGCCGGGTCACCCCTCCACTTT
clone_size: NA; cdr3_length: 12; j_call: TRBJ1-2; v_call: TRBV18; d_call: NA; cdr3_aa: CASSPSGGGYTF; cdr3_nt: TGTGCCAGCTCACCGTCGGGTGGCGGCTACACCTTC
clone_size: few; cdr3_length: 14; j_call: TRBJ2-5; v_call: TRBV11-2; d_call: TRBD1; cdr3_aa: CASTGPGQGETQYF; cdr3_nt: TGTGCCAGCACCGGGCCGGGACAGGGAGAGACCCAGTACTTC
clone_size: once; cdr3_length: 13; j_call: TRBJ1-1; v_call: TRBV2; d_call: NA; cdr3_aa: CASSDQGYTEAFF; cdr3_nt: TGTGCCAGCAGTGACCAGGGATACACTGAAGCTTTCTTT
clone_size: NA; cdr3_length: 13; j_call: TRBJ2-3; v_call: TRBV30; d_call: TRBD2; cdr3_aa: CAWNQRGADTQYF; cdr3_nt: TGTGCCTGGAACCAGCGGGGAGCAGATACGCAGTATTTT
clone_size: NA; cdr3_length: 15; j_call: TRBJ2-5; v_call: TRBV11-2; d_call: NA; cdr3_aa: CASSDTRLDGETQYF; cdr3_nt: TGTGCCAGCAGCGATACGCGACTGGATGGAGAGACCCAGTACTTC
clone_size: NA; cdr3_length: 14; j_call: TRBJ2-7; v_call: TRBV30; d_call: NA; cdr3_aa: CAWSGLGDSYEQYF; cdr3_nt: TGTGCCTGGAGCGGCTTAGGAGACAGCTACGAGCAGTACTTC
clone_size: NA; cdr3_length: 14; j_call: TRBJ2-7; v_call: TRBV5-6; d_call: NA; cdr3_aa: CASSRVMLGYEQYF; cdr3_nt: TGTGCCAGCAGCCGAGTAATGTTGGGGTACGAGCAGTACTTC
clone_size: few; cdr3_length: 15; j_call: TRBJ1-1; v_call: TRBV2; d_call: TRBD1; cdr3_aa: CASSESPDRDRGAFF; cdr3_nt: TGTGCCAGCAGTGAATCTCCGGACAGGGATCGGGGAGCTTTCTTT
clone_size: few; cdr3_length: 16; j_call: TRBJ2-7; v_call: TRBV6-4; d_call: NA; cdr3_aa: CASSESVLDSPDEQYF; cdr3_nt: TGTGCCAGCAGTGAATCAGTTCTGGACAGTCCGGACGAGCAGTACTTC
clone_size: NA; cdr3_length: 17; j_call: TRBJ1-1; v_call: TRBV23-1; d_call: TRBD1; cdr3_aa: CASSQSPPGTGDTEAFF; cdr3_nt: TGCGCCAGCAGTCAGTCCCCTCCAGGGACAGGGGACACTGAAGCTTTCTTT
clone_size: NA; cdr3_length: 15; j_call: TRBJ2-2; v_call: TRBV6-5; d_call: TRBD1; cdr3_aa: CASSYSQGAAGELFF; cdr3_nt: TGTGCCAGCAGTTACTCGCAGGGGGCAGCCGGGGAGCTGTTTTTT
clone_size: once; cdr3_length: 15; j_call: TRBJ1-2; v_call: TRBV13; d_call: NA; cdr3_aa: CASSLEQGGGYGYTF; cdr3_nt: TGTGCCAGCAGCTTAGAACAGGGTGGTGGCTATGGCTACACCTTC
clone_size: NA; cdr3_length: 16; j_call: TRBJ2-7; v_call: TRBV4-2; d_call: NA; cdr3_aa: CASSQVARARASEQYF; cdr3_nt: TGTGCCAGCAGCCAAGTGGCTCGGGCCAGGGCCAGCGAGCAGTACTTC